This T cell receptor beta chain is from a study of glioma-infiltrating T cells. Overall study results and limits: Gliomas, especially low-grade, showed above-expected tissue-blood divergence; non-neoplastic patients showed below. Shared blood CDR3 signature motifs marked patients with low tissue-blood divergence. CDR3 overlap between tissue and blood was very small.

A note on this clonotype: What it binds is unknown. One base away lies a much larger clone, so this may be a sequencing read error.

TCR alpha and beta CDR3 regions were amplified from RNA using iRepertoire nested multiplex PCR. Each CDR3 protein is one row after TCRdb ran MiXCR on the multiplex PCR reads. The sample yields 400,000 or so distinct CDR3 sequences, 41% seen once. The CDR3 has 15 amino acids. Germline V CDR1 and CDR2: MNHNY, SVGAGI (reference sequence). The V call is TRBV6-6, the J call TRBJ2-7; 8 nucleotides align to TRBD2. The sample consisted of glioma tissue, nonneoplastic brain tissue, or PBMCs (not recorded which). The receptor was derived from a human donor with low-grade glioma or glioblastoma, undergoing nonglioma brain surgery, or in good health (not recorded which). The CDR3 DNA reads TGTGCCAGCAGAAACCTCCGGACTAGCAACGACGAGAAGTACTTC. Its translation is CASRNLRTSNDEKYF.